This TCR beta chain was obtained from a study of neurological immune-mediated disorders. Study-level points and caveats: The absence of shared CDR3 amino acid sequences among expanded clones across subjects suggests private repertoires in all groups.

In germline, CDR1 is DFQATT, CDR2 SNEGSKA (reference sequence). This CDR3 has 11 residues. Synthesis of cDNA was accomplished via 5'RACE employing 10-nucleotide random UMIs. MiXCR, run by TCRdb on the 5' RACE reads, gives a single entry per CDR3 protein. The table includes some 66,000 distinct CDR3 sequences, around 4% detected once. This clonotype appeared a few times. Its antigen is undetermined. The germline gene is not matched at one end of the junction; a read error may be the cause. V usage is TRBV20-1 and J usage is TRBJ1-6, with D possibly matching TRBD1 (6 bases). Sample: PBMCs. This sequence was found in a man in his fifties with multiple sclerosis. The CDR3: CSAKTGDDGNF. The CDR3 coding sequence is TGCAGTGCTAAGACAGGCGACGACGGGAACTTT.